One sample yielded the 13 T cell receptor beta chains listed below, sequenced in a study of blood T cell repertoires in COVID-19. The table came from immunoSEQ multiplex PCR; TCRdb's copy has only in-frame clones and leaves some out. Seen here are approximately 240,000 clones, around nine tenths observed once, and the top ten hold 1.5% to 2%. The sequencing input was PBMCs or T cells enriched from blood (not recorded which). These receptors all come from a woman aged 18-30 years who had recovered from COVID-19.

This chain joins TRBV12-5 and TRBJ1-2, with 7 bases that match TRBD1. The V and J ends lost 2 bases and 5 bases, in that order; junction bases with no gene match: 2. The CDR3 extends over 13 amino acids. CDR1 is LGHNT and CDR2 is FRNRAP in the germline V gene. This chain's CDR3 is CASGLSGGYGYTF. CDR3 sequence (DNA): TGTGCTAGTGGTTTGTCAGGGGGATATGGCTACACCTTC.

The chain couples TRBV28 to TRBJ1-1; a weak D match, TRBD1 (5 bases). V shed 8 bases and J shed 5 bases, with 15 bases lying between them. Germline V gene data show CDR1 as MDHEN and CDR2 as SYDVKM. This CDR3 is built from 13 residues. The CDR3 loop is CASRRGGYTEAFF. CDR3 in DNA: TGTGCCAGCCGGCGGGGGGGGTATACTGAAGCTTTCTTT.

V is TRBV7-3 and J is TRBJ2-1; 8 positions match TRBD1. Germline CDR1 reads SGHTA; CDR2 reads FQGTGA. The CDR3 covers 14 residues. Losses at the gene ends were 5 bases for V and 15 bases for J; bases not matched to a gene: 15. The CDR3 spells CASSPTRDRSGLFF. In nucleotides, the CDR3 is TGTGCCAGCAGCCCCACCCGGGACAGGTCAGGGCTGTTCTTC. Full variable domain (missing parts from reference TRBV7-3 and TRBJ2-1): GAGVSQTPSNKVTEKGKYVELRCDPISGHTALYWYRQSLGQGPEFLIYFQGTGAADDSGLPNDRFFAVRPEGSVSTLKIQRTERGDSAVYLCASSPTRDRSGLFFGPGTRLTVL.

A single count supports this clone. The CDR3, as DNA: TGTGCCAGCAGTTTCATCTACGAGCAGTACTTC. It yields the protein CASSFIYEQYF. The rearrangement links TRBV28 to TRBJ2-7, with D unclear. Per the germline V gene, CDR1 is MDHEN and CDR2 is SYDVKM. The CDR3 consists of 11 residues. The V and J ends lost 3 bases and 3 bases respectively, with 3 bases between them.

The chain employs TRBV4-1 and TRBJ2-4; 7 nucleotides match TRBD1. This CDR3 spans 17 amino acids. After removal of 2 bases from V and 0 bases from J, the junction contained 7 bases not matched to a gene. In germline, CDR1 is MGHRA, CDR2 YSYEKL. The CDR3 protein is CASSQTGTEIAKNIQYF. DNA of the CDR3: TGCGCCAGCAGCCAAACCGGGACAGAGATAGCCAAAAACATTCAGTACTTC.

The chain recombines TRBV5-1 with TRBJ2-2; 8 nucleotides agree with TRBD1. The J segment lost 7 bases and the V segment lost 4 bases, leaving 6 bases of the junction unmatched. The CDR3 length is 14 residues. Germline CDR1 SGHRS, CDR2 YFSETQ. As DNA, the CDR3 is TGCGCCAGCAGCGGGGGACAGGCTGACGGGGAGCTGTTTTTT. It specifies CASSGGQADGELFF.

The CDR3 loop is CASSLEGAGNQPQHF. The CDR3 DNA follows: TGTGCCAGCAGTTTGGAGGGGGCAGGCAATCAGCCCCAGCATTTT. The rearrangement joins TRBV27 to TRBJ1-5; 7 nucleotides line up with TRBD1. Per the germline V gene, CDR1 is MNHEY and CDR2 is SMNVEV (reference sequence). The CDR3 loop spans 15 amino acids. J gave up 2 bases and V 3 bases, and 4 bases lay outside the gene matches.

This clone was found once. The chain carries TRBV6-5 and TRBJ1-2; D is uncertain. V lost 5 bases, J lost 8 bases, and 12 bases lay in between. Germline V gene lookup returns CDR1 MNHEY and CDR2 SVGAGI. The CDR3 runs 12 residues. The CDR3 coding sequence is TGTGCCAGCAGTCGCGGGGATCGGGGCTACACCTTC. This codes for CASSRGDRGYTF.

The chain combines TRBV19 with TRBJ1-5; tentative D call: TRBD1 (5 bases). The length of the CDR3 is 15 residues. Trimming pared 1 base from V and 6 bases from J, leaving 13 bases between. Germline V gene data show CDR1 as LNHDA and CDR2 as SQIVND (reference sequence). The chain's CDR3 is CASSIGQSLLQPQHF. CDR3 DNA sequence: TGTGCCAGTAGTATAGGACAGTCCTTACTTCAGCCCCAGCATTTT.

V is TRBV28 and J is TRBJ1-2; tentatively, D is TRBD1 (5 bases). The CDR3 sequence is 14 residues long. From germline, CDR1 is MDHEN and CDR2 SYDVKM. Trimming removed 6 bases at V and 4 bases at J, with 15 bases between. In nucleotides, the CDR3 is TGTGCCAGCAGGGGGGGGAGGTGGGTCTATGGCTACACCTTC. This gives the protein CASRGGRWVYGYTF.

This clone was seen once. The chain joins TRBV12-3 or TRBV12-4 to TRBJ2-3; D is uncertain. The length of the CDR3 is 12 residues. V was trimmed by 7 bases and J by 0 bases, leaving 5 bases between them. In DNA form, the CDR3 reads TGTGCCAGCACCTTCAGCACAGATACGCAGTATTTT. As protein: CASTFSTDTQYF.

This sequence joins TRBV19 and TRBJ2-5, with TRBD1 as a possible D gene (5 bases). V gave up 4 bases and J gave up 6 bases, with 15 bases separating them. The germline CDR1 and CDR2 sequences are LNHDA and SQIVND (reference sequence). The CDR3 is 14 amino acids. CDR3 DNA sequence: TGTGCCAGTAGTAGTCAGGGTGACCGGAAGACCCAGTACTTC. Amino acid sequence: CASSSQGDRKTQYF.

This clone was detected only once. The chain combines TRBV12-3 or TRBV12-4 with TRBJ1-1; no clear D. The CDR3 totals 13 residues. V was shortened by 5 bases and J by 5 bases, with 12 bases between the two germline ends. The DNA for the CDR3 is TGTGCCAGCAGTACATACCCGGGGACTGAAGCTTTCTTT. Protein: CASSTYPGTEAFF.